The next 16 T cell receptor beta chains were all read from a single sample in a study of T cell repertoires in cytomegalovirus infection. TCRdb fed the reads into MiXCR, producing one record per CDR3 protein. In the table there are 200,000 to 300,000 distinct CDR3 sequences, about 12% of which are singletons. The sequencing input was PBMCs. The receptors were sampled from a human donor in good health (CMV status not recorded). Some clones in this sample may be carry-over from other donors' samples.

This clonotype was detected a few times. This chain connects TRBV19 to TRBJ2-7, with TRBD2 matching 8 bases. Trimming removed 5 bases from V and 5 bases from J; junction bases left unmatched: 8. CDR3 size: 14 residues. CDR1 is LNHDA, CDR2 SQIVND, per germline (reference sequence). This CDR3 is CASSGTGGPHEQYF. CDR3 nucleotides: TGTGCCAGTAGTGGGACGGGAGGGCCTCACGAGCAGTACTTC.

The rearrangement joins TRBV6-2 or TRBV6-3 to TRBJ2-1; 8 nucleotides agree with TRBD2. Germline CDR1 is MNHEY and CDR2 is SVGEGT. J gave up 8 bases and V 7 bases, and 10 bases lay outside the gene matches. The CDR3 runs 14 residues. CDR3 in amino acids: CASTKGTRPYEQFF. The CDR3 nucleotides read TGTGCCAGCACCAAAGGGACTAGACCATATGAGCAGTTCTTC.

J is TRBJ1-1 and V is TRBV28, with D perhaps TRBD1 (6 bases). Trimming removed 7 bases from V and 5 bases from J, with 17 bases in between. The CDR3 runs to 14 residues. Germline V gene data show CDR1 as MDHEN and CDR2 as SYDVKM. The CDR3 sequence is CASTRDTEATEAFF. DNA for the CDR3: TGTGCCAGCACCCGGGACACCGAGGCGACTGAAGCTTTCTTT. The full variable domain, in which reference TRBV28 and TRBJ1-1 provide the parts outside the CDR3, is DVKVTQSSRYLVKRTGEKVFLECVQDMDHENMFWYRQDPGLGLRLIYFSYDVKMKEKGDIPEGYSVSREKKERFSLILESASTNQTSMYLCASTRDTEATEAFFGQGTRLTVV.

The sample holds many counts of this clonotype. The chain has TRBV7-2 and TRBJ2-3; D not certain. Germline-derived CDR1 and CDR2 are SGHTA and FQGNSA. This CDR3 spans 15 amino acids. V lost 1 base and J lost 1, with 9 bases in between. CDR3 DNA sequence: TGTGCCAGCAGCTTAGACGGCTACCGCACAGATACGCAGTATTTT. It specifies CASSLDGYRTDTQYF. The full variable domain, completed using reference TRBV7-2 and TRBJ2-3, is GAGVSQSPSNKVTEKGKDVELRCDPISGHTALYWYRQSLGQGLEFLIYFQGNSAPDKSGLPSDRFSAERTGGSVSTLTIQRTQQEDSAVYLCASSLDGYRTDTQYFGPGTRLTVL.

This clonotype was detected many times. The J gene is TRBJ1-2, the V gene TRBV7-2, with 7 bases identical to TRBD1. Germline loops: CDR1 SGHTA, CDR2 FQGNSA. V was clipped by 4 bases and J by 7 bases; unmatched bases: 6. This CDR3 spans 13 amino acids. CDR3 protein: CASSSGQFVGYTF. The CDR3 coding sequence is TGTGCCAGCAGCTCGGGACAGTTTGTTGGCTACACCTTC.

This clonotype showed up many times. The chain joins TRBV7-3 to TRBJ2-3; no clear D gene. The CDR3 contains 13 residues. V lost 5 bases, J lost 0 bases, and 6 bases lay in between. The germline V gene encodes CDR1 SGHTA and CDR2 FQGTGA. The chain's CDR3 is CASSPQSTDTQYF. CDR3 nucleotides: TGTGCCAGCAGCCCGCAAAGCACAGATACGCAGTATTTT.

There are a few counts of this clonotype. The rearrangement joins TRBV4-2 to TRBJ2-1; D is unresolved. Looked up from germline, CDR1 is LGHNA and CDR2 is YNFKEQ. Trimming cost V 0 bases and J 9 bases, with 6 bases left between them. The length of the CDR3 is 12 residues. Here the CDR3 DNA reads TGTGCCAGCAGCCAAGATTCGGGTGAGCAGTTCTTC. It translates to CASSQDSGEQFF.

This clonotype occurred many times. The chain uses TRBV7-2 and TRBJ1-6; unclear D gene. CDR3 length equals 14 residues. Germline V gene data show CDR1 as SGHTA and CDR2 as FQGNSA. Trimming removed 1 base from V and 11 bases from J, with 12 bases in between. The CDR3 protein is CASSLGPSMTPLHF. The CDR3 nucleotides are TGTGCCAGCAGCTTAGGTCCCAGCATGACACCCCTCCACTTT.

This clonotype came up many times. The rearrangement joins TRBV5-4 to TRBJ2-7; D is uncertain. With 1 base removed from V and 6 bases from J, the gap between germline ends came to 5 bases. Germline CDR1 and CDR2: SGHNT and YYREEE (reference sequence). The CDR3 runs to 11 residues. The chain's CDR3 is CASSLTGEQYF. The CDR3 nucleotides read TGTGCCAGCAGCTTGACTGGCGAGCAGTACTTC.

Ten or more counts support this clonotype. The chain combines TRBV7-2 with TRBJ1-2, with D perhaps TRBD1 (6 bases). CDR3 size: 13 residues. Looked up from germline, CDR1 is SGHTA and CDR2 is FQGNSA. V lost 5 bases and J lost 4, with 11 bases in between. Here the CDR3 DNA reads TGTGCCAGCAGCCCAGGACAGATCTATGGCTACACCTTC. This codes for CASSPGQIYGYTF.

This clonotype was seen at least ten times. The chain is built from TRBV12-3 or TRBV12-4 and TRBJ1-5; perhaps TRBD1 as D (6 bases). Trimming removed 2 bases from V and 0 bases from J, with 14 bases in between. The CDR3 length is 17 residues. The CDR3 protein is CASSLTTLQGSNQPQHF. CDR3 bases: TGTGCCAGCAGTTTAACCACCTTACAGGGTAGCAATCAGCCCCAGCATTTT.

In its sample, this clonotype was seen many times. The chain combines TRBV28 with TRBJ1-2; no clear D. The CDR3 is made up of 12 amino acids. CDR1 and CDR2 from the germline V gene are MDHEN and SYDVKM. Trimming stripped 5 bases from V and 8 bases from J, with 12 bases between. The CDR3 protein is CASSPGSGGYTF. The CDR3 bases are TGTGCCAGCAGTCCGGGGTCGGGGGGCTACACCTTC.

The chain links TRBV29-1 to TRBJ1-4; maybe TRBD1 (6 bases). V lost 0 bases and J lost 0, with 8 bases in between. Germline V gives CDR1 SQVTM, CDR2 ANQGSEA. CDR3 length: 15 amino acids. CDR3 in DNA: TGCAGCGTTGAAGAGGGGGCATCAACTAATGAAAAACTGTTTTTT. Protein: CSVEEGASTNEKLFF.

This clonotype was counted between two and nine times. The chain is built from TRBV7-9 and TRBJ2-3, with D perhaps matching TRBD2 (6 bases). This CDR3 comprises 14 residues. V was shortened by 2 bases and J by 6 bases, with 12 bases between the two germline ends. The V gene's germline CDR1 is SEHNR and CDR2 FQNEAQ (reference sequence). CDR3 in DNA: TGTGCCAGCAGCTTAACAGCGGGCGCGGATACGCAGTATTTT. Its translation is CASSLTAGADTQYF.

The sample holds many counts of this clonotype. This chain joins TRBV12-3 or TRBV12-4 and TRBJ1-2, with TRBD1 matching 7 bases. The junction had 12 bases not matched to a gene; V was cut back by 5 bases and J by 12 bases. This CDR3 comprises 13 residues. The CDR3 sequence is CASSRTGPSGDTF. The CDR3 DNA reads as TGTGCCAGCAGTCGGACAGGCCCGTCTGGGGACACCTTC.

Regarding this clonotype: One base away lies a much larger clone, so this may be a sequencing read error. CDR3 DNA: TGCGCCAGCAGCCAAGACTCAAACAACGGGGAGCTGTTTTTT. Its translation: CASSQDSNNGELFF. The gene calls are TRBV4-1 and TRBJ2-2; no clear D. The CDR3 has 14 residues. CDR1 and CDR2 from the germline V gene are MGHRA and YSYEKL.